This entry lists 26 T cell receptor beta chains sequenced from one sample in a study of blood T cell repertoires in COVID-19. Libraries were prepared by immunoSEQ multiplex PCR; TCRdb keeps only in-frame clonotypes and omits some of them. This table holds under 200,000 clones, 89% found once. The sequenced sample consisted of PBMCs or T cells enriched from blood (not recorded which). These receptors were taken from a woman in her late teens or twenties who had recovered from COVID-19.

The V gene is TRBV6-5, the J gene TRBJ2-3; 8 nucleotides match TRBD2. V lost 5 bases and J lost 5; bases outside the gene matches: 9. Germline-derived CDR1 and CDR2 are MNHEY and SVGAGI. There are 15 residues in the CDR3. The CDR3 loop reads CASSHNKRGIDTQYF. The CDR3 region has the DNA TGTGCCAGCAGTCACAATAAGCGGGGGATAGATACGCAGTATTTT.

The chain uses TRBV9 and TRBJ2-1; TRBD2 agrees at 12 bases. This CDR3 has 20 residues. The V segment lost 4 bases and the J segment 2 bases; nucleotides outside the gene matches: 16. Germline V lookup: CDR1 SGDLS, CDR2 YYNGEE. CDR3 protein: CASSSSVLAGGPGAYNEQFF. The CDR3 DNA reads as TGTGCCAGCAGCTCTAGTGTGCTAGCGGGGGGGCCTGGGGCCTACAATGAGCAGTTCTTC.

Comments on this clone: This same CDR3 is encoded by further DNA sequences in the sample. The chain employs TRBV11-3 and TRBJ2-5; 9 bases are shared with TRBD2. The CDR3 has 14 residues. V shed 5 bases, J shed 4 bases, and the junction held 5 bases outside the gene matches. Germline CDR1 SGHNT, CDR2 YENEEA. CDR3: CASSLNSGGETQYF. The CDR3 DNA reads TGTGCCAGCAGCCTCAATAGCGGGGGAGAGACCCAGTACTTC. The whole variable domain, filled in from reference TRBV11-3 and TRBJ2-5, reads EAGVVQSPRYKIIEKKQPVAFWCNPISGHNTLYWYLQNLGQGPELLIRYENEEAVDDSQLPKDRFSAERLKGVDSTLKIQPAELGDSAVYLCASSLNSGGETQYFGPGTRLLVL.

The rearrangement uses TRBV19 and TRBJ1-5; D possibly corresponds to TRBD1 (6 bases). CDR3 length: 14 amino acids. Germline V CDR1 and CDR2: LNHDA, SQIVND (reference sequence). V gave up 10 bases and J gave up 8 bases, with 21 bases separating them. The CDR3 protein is CATRGRVIDEPQHF. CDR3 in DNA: TGTGCCACCAGGGGCAGAGTTATAGATGAGCCCCAGCATTTT. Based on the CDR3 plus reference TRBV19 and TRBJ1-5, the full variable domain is DGGITQSPKYLFRKEGQNVTLSCEQNLNHDAMYWYRQDPGQGLRLIYYSQIVNDFQKGDIAEGYSVSREKKESFPLTVTSAQKNPTAFYLCATRGRVIDEPQHFGDGTRLSIL.

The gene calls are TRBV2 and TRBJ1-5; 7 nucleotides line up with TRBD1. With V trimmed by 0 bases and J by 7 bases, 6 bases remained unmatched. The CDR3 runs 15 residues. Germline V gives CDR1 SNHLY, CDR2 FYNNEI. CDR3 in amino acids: CASSEARGLGQPQHF. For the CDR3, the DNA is TGTGCCAGCAGTGAAGCCAGGGGGTTGGGGCAGCCCCAGCATTTT.

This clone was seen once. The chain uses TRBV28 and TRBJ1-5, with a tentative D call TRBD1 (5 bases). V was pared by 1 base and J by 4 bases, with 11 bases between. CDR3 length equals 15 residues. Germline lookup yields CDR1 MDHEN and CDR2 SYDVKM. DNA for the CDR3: TGTGCCAGCAGTTTATTCATGGGGGGGAATCAGCCCCAGCATTTT. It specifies CASSLFMGGNQPQHF.

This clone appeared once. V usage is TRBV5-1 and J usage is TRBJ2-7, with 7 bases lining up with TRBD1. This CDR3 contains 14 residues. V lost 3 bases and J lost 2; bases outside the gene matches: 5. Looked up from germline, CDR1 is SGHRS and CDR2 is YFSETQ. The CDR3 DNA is TGCGCCAGCAGCTACGGGGACAGTACCTACGAGCAGTACTTC. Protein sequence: CASSYGDSTYEQYF. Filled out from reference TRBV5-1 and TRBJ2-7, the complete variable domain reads KAGVTQTPRYLIKTRGQQVTLSCSPISGHRSVSWYQQTPGQGLQFLFEYFSETQRNKGNFPGRFSGRQFSNSRSEMNVSTLELGDSALYLCASSYGDSTYEQYFGPGTRLTVT.

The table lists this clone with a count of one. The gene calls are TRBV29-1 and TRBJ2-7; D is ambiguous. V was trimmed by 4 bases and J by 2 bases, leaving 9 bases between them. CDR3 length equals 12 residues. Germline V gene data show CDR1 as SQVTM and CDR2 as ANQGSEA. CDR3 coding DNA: TGCAGCGTTGCGACATACCCCTACGAGCAGTACTTC. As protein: CSVATYPYEQYF.

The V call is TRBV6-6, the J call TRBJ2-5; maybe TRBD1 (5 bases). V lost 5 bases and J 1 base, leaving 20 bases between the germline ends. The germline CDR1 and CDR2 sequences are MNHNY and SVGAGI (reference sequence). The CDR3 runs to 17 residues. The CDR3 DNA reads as TGTGCCAGCAGTCCCCACCCGAAATTAGACAGCCAAGAGACCCAGTACTTC. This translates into CASSPHPKLDSQETQYF.

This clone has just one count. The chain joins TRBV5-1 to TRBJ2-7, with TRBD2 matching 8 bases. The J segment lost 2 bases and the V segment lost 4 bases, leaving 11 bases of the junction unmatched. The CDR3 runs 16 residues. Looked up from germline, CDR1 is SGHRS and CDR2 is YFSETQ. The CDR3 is CASSPGGTHPTYEQYF. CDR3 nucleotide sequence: TGCGCCAGCAGCCCGGGGGGGACGCACCCTACCTACGAGCAGTACTTC.

In DNA form, the CDR3 reads TGTGCCACCAGTGATCCCACCGACAGAACCTATGGCTACACCTTC. As protein: CATSDPTDRTYGYTF. The genes are TRBV24-1 and TRBJ1-2; D may be TRBD1 (5 bases). V lost 3 bases and J 4 bases, leaving 14 bases between the germline ends. Germline CDR1 is KGHDR and CDR2 is SFDVKD. CDR3 length: 15 residues.

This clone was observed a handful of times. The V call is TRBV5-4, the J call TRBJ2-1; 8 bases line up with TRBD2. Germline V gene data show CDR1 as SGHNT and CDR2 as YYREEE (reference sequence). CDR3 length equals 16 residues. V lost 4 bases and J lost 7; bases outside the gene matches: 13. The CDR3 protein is CASSPTRGGAGNEQFF. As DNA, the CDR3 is TGTGCCAGCAGCCCTACTCGGGGGGGCGCCGGGAATGAGCAGTTCTTC.

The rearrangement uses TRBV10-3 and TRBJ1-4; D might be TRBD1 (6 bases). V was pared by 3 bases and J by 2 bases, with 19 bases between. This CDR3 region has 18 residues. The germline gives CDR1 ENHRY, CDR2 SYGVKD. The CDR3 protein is CAISDPNIPQGTNEKLFF. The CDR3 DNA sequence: TGTGCCATCAGTGACCCAAATATCCCTCAGGGGACTAATGAAAAACTGTTTTTT.

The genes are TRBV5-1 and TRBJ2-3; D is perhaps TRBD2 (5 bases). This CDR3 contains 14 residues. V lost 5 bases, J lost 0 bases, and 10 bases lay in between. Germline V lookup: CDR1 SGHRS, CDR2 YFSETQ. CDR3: CASSPGRSTDTQYF. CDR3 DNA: TGCGCCAGCAGTCCGGGAAGAAGCACAGATACGCAGTATTTT.

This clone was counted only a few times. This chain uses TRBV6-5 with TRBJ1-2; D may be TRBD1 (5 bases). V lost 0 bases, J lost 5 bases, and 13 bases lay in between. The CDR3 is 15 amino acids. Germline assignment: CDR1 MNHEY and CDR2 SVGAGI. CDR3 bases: TGTGCCAGCAGTTACTCGTCGAGACAGTTTTATGGCTACACCTTC. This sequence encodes CASSYSSRQFYGYTF.

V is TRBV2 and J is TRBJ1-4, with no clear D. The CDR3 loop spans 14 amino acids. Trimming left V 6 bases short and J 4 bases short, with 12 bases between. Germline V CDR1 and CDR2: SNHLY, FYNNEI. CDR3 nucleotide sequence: TGTGCCAGCAGACAAACAACAGTTAATGAAAAACTGTTTTTT. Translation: CASRQTTVNEKLFF.

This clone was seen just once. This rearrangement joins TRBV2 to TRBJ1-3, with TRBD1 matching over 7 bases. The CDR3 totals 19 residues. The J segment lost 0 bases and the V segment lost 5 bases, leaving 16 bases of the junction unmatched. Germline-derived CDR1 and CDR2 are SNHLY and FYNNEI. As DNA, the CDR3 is TGTGCCAGCAGTCGCCTTTACCGGGACAGCCTAAGCTCTGGAAACACCATATATTTT. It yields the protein CASSRLYRDSLSSGNTIYF. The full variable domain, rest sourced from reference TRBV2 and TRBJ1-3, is EPEVTQTPSHQVTQMGQEVILRCVPISNHLYFYWYRQILGQKVEFLVSFYNNEISEKSEIFDDQFSVERPDGSNFTLKIRSTKLEDSAMYFCASSRLYRDSLSSGNTIYFGEGSWLTVV.

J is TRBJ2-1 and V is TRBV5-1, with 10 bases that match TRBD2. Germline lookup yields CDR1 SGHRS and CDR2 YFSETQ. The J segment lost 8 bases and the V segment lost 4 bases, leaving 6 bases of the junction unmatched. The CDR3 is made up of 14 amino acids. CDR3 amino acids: CASSGGTSVDEQFF. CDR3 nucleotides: TGCGCCAGCAGCGGTGGGACTAGCGTCGATGAGCAGTTCTTC.

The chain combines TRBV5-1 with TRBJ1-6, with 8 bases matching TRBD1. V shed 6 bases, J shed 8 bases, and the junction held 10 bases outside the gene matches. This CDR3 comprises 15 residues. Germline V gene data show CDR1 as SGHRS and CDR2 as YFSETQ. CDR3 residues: CASTPGGAGDSPLHF. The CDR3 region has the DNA TGCGCCAGCACCCCAGGGGGCGCGGGTGATTCACCCCTCCACTTT.

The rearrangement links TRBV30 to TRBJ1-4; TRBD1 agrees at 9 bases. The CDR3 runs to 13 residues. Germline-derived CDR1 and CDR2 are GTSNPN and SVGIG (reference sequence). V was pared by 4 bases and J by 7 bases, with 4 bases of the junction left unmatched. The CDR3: CAWTTGGGEKLFF. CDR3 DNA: TGTGCCTGGACGACAGGGGGAGGTGAAAAACTGTTTTTT.

The DNA of the CDR3 is TGCAGCGTTGAGCACAGAAGGACTGAAGCTTTCTTT. Translating it yields CSVEHRRTEAFF. The genes are TRBV29-1 and TRBJ1-1; D ambiguous. The CDR3 runs to 12 residues. With 3 bases removed from V and 5 bases from J, the gap between germline ends came to 10 bases. The germline CDR1 and CDR2 sequences are SQVTM and ANQGSEA.

The CDR3 coding sequence is TGTGCCAGCAGCCAGTGGGCCAGCACTGAAGCTTTCTTT. This codes for CASSQWASTEAFF. The chain joins TRBV11-2 to TRBJ1-1, with D hard to call. V was trimmed by 5 bases and J by 4 bases, leaving 11 bases between them. This CDR3 is built from 13 residues. Germline V gene sequence: CDR1 SGHAT, CDR2 FQNNGV.

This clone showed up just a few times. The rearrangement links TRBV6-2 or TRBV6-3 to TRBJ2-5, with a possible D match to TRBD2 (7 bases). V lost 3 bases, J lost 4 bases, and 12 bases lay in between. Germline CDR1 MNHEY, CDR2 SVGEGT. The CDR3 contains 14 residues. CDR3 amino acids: CASSYGGGAETQYF. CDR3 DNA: TGTGCCAGCAGTTATGGTGGGGGGGCAGAGACCCAGTACTTC.

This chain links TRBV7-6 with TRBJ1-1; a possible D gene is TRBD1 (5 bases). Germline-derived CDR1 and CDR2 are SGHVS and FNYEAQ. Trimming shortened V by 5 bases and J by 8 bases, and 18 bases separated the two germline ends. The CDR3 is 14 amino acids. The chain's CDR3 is CASSPSSRQSEAFF. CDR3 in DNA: TGTGCCAGCAGCCCCAGTTCGAGACAGTCAGAAGCTTTCTTT.

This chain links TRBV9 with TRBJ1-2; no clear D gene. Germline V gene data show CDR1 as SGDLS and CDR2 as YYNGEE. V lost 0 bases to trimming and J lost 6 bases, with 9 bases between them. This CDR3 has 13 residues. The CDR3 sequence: CASSVGQAHGYTF. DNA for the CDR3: TGTGCCAGCAGCGTAGGGCAGGCCCATGGCTACACCTTC.

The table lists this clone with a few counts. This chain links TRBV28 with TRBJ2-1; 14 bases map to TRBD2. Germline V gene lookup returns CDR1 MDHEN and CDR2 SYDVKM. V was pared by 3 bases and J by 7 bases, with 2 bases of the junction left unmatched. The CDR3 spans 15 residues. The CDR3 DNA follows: TGTGCCAGCAGTTTCGGACTAGCGGGGGGTAATGAGCAGTTCTTC. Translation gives CASSFGLAGGNEQFF.